Presented here are 16 T cell receptor beta chains from one specimen sequenced in a study of shared clonotypes between healthy human individuals. CD8 cells regarded as naive lacked CD45RO, were positively chosen for CCR7, and omitted terminally differentiated effector memory CD45RA+ cells. Clones were sequenced by immunoSEQ multiplex PCR, and TCRdb holds only the in-frame ones, with some missing. Altogether around 1,900,000 clones are present, 80% to 95% being singletons, with the ten largest covering around 1.7%. What was sequenced was naive CD8+ T cells from PBMCs. The source is a man younger than 30 in good health. Some clones in this sample may be carry-over from other donors' samples.

The genes are TRBV16 and TRBJ1-3; 9 bases are a match to TRBD1. The CDR3 totals 16 residues. The germline gives CDR1 KGHSY, CDR2 FQNENV. V shed 0 bases and J 4 bases; nucleotides not matched to a gene: 4. The CDR3 here is CASSQSGTGIGNTIYF. Written as DNA, the CDR3 is TGTGCCAGCAGCCAATCGGGGACAGGGATCGGAAACACCATATATTTT. Supplemented by reference TRBV16 and TRBJ1-3, the full variable domain reads GEEVAQTPKHLVRGEGQKAKLYCAPIKGHSYVFWYQQVLKNEFKFLISFQNENVFDETGMPKERFSAKCLPNSPCSLEIQATKLEDSAVYFCASSQSGTGIGNTIYFGEGSWLTVV.

The chain has TRBV13 and TRBJ2-2; D gene ambiguous. CDR3 length: 12 amino acids. V gave up 6 bases and J gave up 6 bases, with 8 bases separating them. Germline V gives CDR1 PRHDT, CDR2 FYEKMQ (reference sequence). CDR3 residues: CASRSMAGELFF. The CDR3 DNA reads TGTGCCAGCAGATCTATGGCCGGGGAGCTGTTTTTT. The variable domain in full, completed from reference TRBV13 and TRBJ2-2, reads AAGVIQSPRHLIKEKRETATLKCYPIPRHDTVYWYQQGPGQDPQFLISFYEKMQSDKGSIPDRFSAQQFSDYHSELNMSSLELGDSALYFCASRSMAGELFFGEGSRLTVL.

This clone was found once. The chain combines TRBV4-1 with TRBJ2-7, with 8 bases aligning to TRBD1. Germline assignment: CDR1 MGHRA and CDR2 YSYEKL. The CDR3 runs to 16 residues. V was pared by 2 bases and J by 3 bases, with 9 bases of the junction left unmatched. CDR3 in amino acids: CASSQTDRDWVYEQYF. DNA for the CDR3: TGCGCCAGCAGCCAAACGGACAGGGATTGGGTCTACGAGCAGTACTTC.

This clone was counted once. The chain is built from TRBV5-1 and TRBJ1-3; no clear D gene. The V and J ends lost 2 bases and 0 bases respectively, with 12 bases between them. Germline V gene sequence: CDR1 SGHRS, CDR2 YFSETQ. This CDR3 contains 16 residues. The CDR3 nucleotides are TGCGCCAGCAGCTTCAGCCAGCTCCACTCTGGAAACACCATATATTTT. It specifies CASSFSQLHSGNTIYF.

The chain couples TRBV11-2 to TRBJ2-2; D gene ambiguous. CDR1 SGHAT and CDR2 FQNNGV come from the germline V gene. The CDR3 consists of 12 residues. V lost 0 bases to trimming and J lost 10 bases, with 6 bases between them. CDR3 nucleotides: TGTGCCAGCAGCTTAGATCGACAGGAGCTGTTTTTT. This gives the protein CASSLDRQELFF. Based on the CDR3 plus reference TRBV11-2 and TRBJ2-2, the full variable domain is EAGVAQSPRYKIIEKRQSVAFWCNPISGHATLYWYQQILGQGPKLLIQFQNNGVVDDSQLPKDRFSAERLKGVDSTLKIQPAKLEDSAVYLCASSLDRQELFFGEGSRLTVL.

The chain joins TRBV5-4 to TRBJ2-3; D uncertain. Trimming stripped 3 bases from V and 4 bases from J, with 3 bases between. The CDR3 covers 11 residues. Germline V lookup: CDR1 SGHNT, CDR2 YYREEE (reference sequence). CDR3 sequence: CASSSPDTQYF. DNA of the CDR3: TGTGCCAGCAGCTCACCAGATACGCAGTATTTT.

This clone was seen a single time. The V call is TRBV4-3, the J call TRBJ2-3; D not certain. The V end was cut by 0 bases, the J end by 2 bases, with 21 bases between. Germline lookup yields CDR1 LGHNA and CDR2 YSLEER. The CDR3 is made up of 19 amino acids. CDR3 in amino acids: CASSQEASAAYLPTDTQYF. CDR3 DNA sequence: TGCGCCAGCAGCCAAGAGGCCAGCGCGGCCTATCTCCCCACAGATACGCAGTATTTT.

This clone is a singleton in its sample. This sequence joins TRBV9 and TRBJ2-2; 9 bases agree with TRBD2. The V gene's germline CDR1 is SGDLS and CDR2 YYNGEE. The CDR3 has 18 amino acids. The junction had 13 bases not matched to a gene; V was cut back by 5 bases and J by 2 bases. CDR3 DNA sequence: TGTGCCAGCAGTACTAATCTTGGACTAGCGATAAACACCGGGGAGCTGTTTTTT. Its protein product is CASSTNLGLAINTGELFF.

The rearrangement links TRBV7-9 to TRBJ1-4, with a weak D call TRBD1 (5 bases). The CDR3 spans 13 residues. V lost 5 bases, J lost 8 bases, and 12 bases lay in between. Germline CDR1 reads SEHNR; CDR2 reads FQNEAQ (reference sequence). DNA of the CDR3: TGTGCCAGCAGCACCGGGACGGGCGAAAAACTGTTTTTT. It codes for CASSTGTGEKLFF. Filled out from reference TRBV7-9 and TRBJ1-4, the complete variable domain reads DTGVSQNPRHKITKRGQNVTFRCDPISEHNRLYWYRQTLGQGPEFLTYFQNEAQLEKSRLLSDRFSAERPKGSFSTLEIQRTEQGDSAMYLCASSTGTGEKLFFGSGTQLSVL.

Worth noting for this clone: Other DNA sequences within the sample encode an identical CDR3. V gene TRBV14 combines with J gene TRBJ2-1, with 9 bases fitting TRBD2. The CDR3 consists of 16 residues. Germline values: CDR1 SGHDN, CDR2 FVKESK. J lost 4 bases, V lost 3 bases, and 7 bases had no gene match. The CDR3 nucleotides read TGTGCCAGCAGCCAGGTCCCGACTAGCGGTTACAATGAGCAGTTCTTC. Protein: CASSQVPTSGYNEQFF.

The chain couples TRBV7-2 to TRBJ2-1; 8 nucleotides line up with TRBD2. The length of the CDR3 is 15 residues. V gave up 5 bases and J gave up 10 bases; unmatched junction bases: 13. Per the germline V gene, CDR1 is SGHTA and CDR2 is FQGNSA. CDR3 nucleotides: TGTGCCAGCAGCCGCTGGGCGGGAGGACCGGAGGAGCAGTTCTTC. Translated, it gives CASSRWAGGPEEQFF.

This rearrangement joins TRBV9 to TRBJ2-2; 11 bases line up with TRBD2. This CDR3 contains 18 residues. Germline V gene sequence: CDR1 SGDLS, CDR2 YYNGEE. With V trimmed by 0 bases and J by 5 bases, 9 bases remained unmatched. The CDR3 coding sequence is TGTGCCAGCAGCGTAGGAACTAGCGGGAGTCGAGAAACCGGGGAGCTGTTTTTT. Its protein is CASSVGTSGSRETGELFF.

This clone was observed a single time. The chain employs TRBV5-6 and TRBJ2-3; the match to TRBD1 covers 7 bases. Looked up from germline, CDR1 is SGHDT and CDR2 is YYEEEE. This CDR3 spans 13 amino acids. V gave up 4 bases and J gave up 5 bases; unmatched junction bases: 4. The CDR3 sequence is CASSSTGVDTQYF. DNA of the CDR3: TGTGCCAGCAGCAGTACAGGGGTAGATACGCAGTATTTT. Looking up the rest from reference TRBV5-6 and TRBJ2-3 gives the full variable domain: DAGVTQSPTHLIKTRGQQVTLRCSPKSGHDTVSWYQQALGQGPQFIFQYYEEEERQRGNFPDRFSGHQFPNYSSELNVNALLLGDSALYLCASSSTGVDTQYFGPGTRLTVL.

This clone was counted only a few times. The chain uses TRBV11-2 and TRBJ1-1, with a weak D call TRBD1 (5 bases). The CDR3 sequence is 13 residues long. The V end lost 4 bases, the J end lost 5 bases, and 11 bases lay between the germline ends. Germline V CDR1 and CDR2: SGHAT, FQNNGV. The DNA for the CDR3 is TGTGCCAGCAGCTCAGCTTGGGGGACTGAAGCTTTCTTT. Protein: CASSSAWGTEAFF.

This clone was seen only once. V gene TRBV9 combines with J gene TRBJ2-1; the match to TRBD2 covers 11 bases. After removal of 0 bases from V and 5 bases from J, the junction contained 4 bases not matched to a gene. The CDR3 loop spans 16 amino acids. The germline V gene encodes CDR1 SGDLS and CDR2 YYNGEE. CDR3 in amino acids: CASSVAIAGGNNEQFF. CDR3 sequence (DNA): TGTGCCAGCAGCGTAGCGATAGCGGGAGGGAACAATGAGCAGTTCTTC.

This sequence joins TRBV2 and TRBJ2-2; a possible D gene is TRBD2 (6 bases). From germline, CDR1 is SNHLY and CDR2 FYNNEI. Deletions cut 6 bases from V and 5 bases from J, with 25 bases between. The CDR3 is 18 residues long. CDR3 loop: CASRKGREKEIPTGELFF. The CDR3 nucleotides are TGTGCCAGCAGGAAAGGCCGGGAGAAAGAAATCCCGACCGGGGAGCTGTTTTTT.